A single sample gave rise to the 18 T cell receptor beta chains below, sequenced in a study of T cells in women clearing cervical HPV infection. The repertoire was sequenced with immunoSEQ multiplex PCR; TCRdb's copy has only in-frame clones and lacks some. This sample contains about 22,000 clones. Sequencing input: blood buffy coat. Source of these receptors: a woman aged 18 to 75 with a cervical HPV16 infection that either progressed to CIN3+ or cleared (not recorded which).

Turning to this clone: The read ends 3 residues early relative to the CDR3; the germline J gene fills the gap. V is TRBV7-2 and J is TRBJ2-2; D may be TRBD2 (5 bases). Germline V CDR1 and CDR2: SGHTA, FQGNSA. This CDR3 is 15 amino acids long. V was pared by 7 bases and J by 5 bases, with 17 bases between. The CDR3 DNA, read in part, is TGTGCCAGCAAGAAGGGTAGTCGGGGTACCGGGGAG. It codes for CASKKGSRGTGE. The whole CDR3 is CASKKGSRGTGELFF.

To note about this clone: The CDR3 goes on 3 residues after the read ends, and that part is filled in from the germline J gene. This chain links TRBV5-1 with TRBJ2-1; 15 bases are a match to TRBD2. Germline assignment: CDR1 SGHRS and CDR2 YFSETQ. V lost 2 bases, J lost 8 bases, and 8 bases stayed unmatched. This CDR3 is 17 amino acids long. Partial CDR3 DNA: TGCGCCAGCAGCTTTCGGACTAGCGGGGGGGTGTTGGATGAG. The encoded protein is CASSFRTSGGVLDE. From start to end, the CDR3 is CASSFRTSGGVLDEQFF.

For this clone: The read ends 3 residues shy of where the CDR3 ends; the end is completed using the germline J gene. The chain combines TRBV29-1 with TRBJ1-5; 9 nucleotides align to TRBD1. The CDR3 loop spans 12 amino acids. With V trimmed by 7 bases and J by 7 bases, 5 bases remained unmatched. Germline V CDR1 and CDR2: SQVTM, ANQGSEA. The covered CDR3 bases are TGCAGCGCCGGACAGGGGAGCCAGCCC. Residues: CSAGQGSQP. Given in full, the CDR3 is CSAGQGSQPQHF.

In the case of this clone: The sequenced fragment ends 3 residues before the CDR3 boundary, so the rest is inferred from the germline J gene. This sequence joins TRBV7-9 and TRBJ1-4; TRBD1 is a possible D gene (6 bases). The V end lost 4 bases, the J end lost 5 bases, and 14 bases lay between the germline ends. The CDR3 length is 15 residues. CDR1 is SEHNR, CDR2 FQNEAQ, per germline (reference sequence). The CDR3 DNA, read in part, is TGTGCCAGCAGCTCCGGGGGGCAGGGGAATGAAAAA. Its protein is CASSSGGQGNEK. The full CDR3 reads CASSSGGQGNEKLFF.

Note on this clone: The read ends 3 residues shy of where the CDR3 ends; the end is completed using the germline J gene. The chain recombines TRBV20-1 with TRBJ2-5; 8 bases fit TRBD2. Trimming at V came to 2 bases and at J to 5 bases, leaving 13 bases not matched to a gene. The germline gives CDR1 DFQATT, CDR2 SNEGSKA (reference sequence). The CDR3 is 16 amino acids. The sequenced CDR3 bases are TGCAGTGCTAGAACACACCTCCGGCGGGGGGCCGAGACC. Translation gives CSARTHLRRGAET. The CDR3 in full is CSARTHLRRGAETQYF.

About this clone: A read error may produce the germline difference seen at one junction end. The missing CDR3 end, 3 residues past where the read stops, is filled in from the germline J gene. The chain links TRBV7-7 to TRBJ2-5; a weak D match, TRBD2 (6 bases). The germline gives CDR1 SSHAT, CDR2 FNYEAQ (reference sequence). The CDR3 runs to 15 residues. The sequenced CDR3 bases are TGTGCTAGCAGCTTAGCCCGACGGGGGTCGGAGACC. Encoded protein: CASSLARRGSET. The whole CDR3 protein is CASSLARRGSETQYF.

Comments on this clone: The sequence runs out 3 residues before the end of the CDR3; the remainder is reconstructed from the germline J gene. This chain joins TRBV2 and TRBJ2-7, with no clear D. CDR1 and CDR2 from the germline V gene are SNHLY and FYNNEI. Trimming left V 0 bases short and J 0 bases short, with 18 bases between. The CDR3 has 18 residues. The CDR3 DNA, read in part, is TGTGCCAGCAGTGAAGCGCTTGGGCCAGGCTTAAGCTCCTACGAG. Its translation: CASSEALGPGLSSYE. The entire CDR3 is CASSEALGPGLSSYEQYF.

As concerns this clone: Read data end 3 residues before the CDR3 end; the end is taken from the germline J gene. V usage is TRBV10-1 and J usage is TRBJ2-7; 9 bases fit TRBD1. CDR1 is WNHNN, CDR2 SYGVQD, per germline (reference sequence). The CDR3 is 15 amino acids. The V segment lost 4 bases and the J segment 6 bases; nucleotides outside the gene matches: 10. The CDR3 protein is CASSANTGTGTEQYF. The covered CDR3 bases are TGCGCCAGCAGTGCTAATACCGGGACAGGGACCGAG.

In the case of this clone: Coverage ceases 3 residues before the CDR3 finishes, and the germline J gene fills in the end. This chain links TRBV7-3 with TRBJ2-1; D remains unclear. Between the trimmed V and J ends, which lost 1 base and 4 bases, there was a span of 5 bases. Germline CDR1 reads SGHTA; CDR2 reads FQGTGA. The CDR3 totals 13 residues. The covered CDR3 bases are TGTGCCAGCAGCTTAAGCGTTTACAATGAG. Protein: CASSLSVYNE. The complete CDR3 protein is CASSLSVYNEQFF.

In regard to this clone: Read coverage stops 3 residues before the CDR3 terminus; the germline J gene supplies the remainder. The J gene is TRBJ2-7, the V gene TRBV14, with 12 bases aligning to TRBD2. This CDR3 comprises 14 residues. Germline V lookup: CDR1 SGHDN, CDR2 FVKESK. V lost 4 bases and J lost 3; bases outside the gene matches: 1. The CDR3 sequence: CASSRLAGDYEQYF. The DNA read from the CDR3 is TGTGCCAGCAGCCGACTAGCGGGAGACTACGAG.

A word on this clone: The sequence runs out 3 residues before the end of the CDR3; the remainder is reconstructed from the germline J gene. V gene TRBV6-1 combines with J gene TRBJ2-1; 9 bases map to TRBD2. V lost 2 bases to trimming and J lost 4 bases; unmatched junction nucleotides: 3. The V gene's germline CDR1 is MNHNS and CDR2 SASEGT. The CDR3 is 15 amino acids. Here the CDR3 reads CASSELAGLYNEQFF. Partial CDR3 DNA: TGTGCCAGCAGTGAACTAGCGGGACTATACAATGAG.

About this clone itself: The CDR3 is cut off 3 residues early in the read; its end comes from the germline J gene. The genes are TRBV5-6 and TRBJ1-2, with 7 nucleotides matching TRBD1. The CDR3 runs to 13 residues. From germline, CDR1 is SGHDT and CDR2 YYEEEE. The CDR3 bases that were read are TGTGCCAGCAGCTTGGGGACAGGAGGGACC. It encodes CASSLGTGGT. The complete CDR3 protein is CASSLGTGGTYTF.

As concerns this clone: The read ends 3 residues shy of where the CDR3 ends; the end is completed using the germline J gene. The chain links TRBV18 to TRBJ1-6; D is undetermined. Looked up from germline, CDR1 is KGHSH and CDR2 is LQKENI. Trimming left V 0 bases short and J 10 bases short, with 13 bases between. This CDR3 has 15 residues. Here the CDR3 reads CASSPPGTKGSPLHF. CDR3 bases read: TGTGCCAGCTCACCACCGGGTACGAAAGGGTCACCC.

Concerning this clone: Coverage ceases 3 residues before the CDR3 finishes, and the germline J gene fills in the end. The chain carries TRBV28 and TRBJ2-7; possibly TRBD2 for D (5 bases). The CDR3 runs 15 residues. Germline V gene sequence: CDR1 MDHEN, CDR2 SYDVKM. V lost 6 bases and J lost 6, with 21 bases in between. The CDR3 bases that were read are TGTGCCAGCAGCCCCCCAACGGGGTTTCCGGGCGAG. Amino acid sequence: CASSPPTGFPGE. The whole CDR3 region reads CASSPPTGFPGEQYF.

Worth noting for this clone: The observed sequence ends 3 residues before the CDR3 terminus, with the missing tail filled in from the germline J gene. This chain links TRBV30 with TRBJ1-1, with D possibly TRBD1 on 5 matching bases. V was cut by 2 bases and J by 3 bases, with 10 bases left in between. The CDR3 runs 13 residues. CDR1 is GTSNPN and CDR2 is SVGIG in the germline V gene (reference sequence). The sequenced CDR3 bases are TGTGCCTGGAGTACGACAGCTTACACTGAA. Translation gives CAWSTTAYTE. The CDR3 in its entirety is CAWSTTAYTEAFF.

With respect to this clone: The read gets to within 3 residues of the CDR3 end, and the germline J gene fills in the rest. J is TRBJ1-2 and V is TRBV7-9, with D possibly TRBD1 on 5 matching bases. Germline V lookup: CDR1 SEHNR, CDR2 FQNEAQ (reference sequence). The CDR3 length is 13 residues. CDR3 DNA, as far as it was read: TGTGCCAGCAGGCTGGGGGGGAACTACGAC. This encodes CASRLGGNYD. The whole CDR3 protein reads CASRLGGNYDYTF.

For this clone: The read stops 3 residues short of the end of the CDR3; the missing end is completed from the germline J gene. The chain joins TRBV19 to TRBJ1-2; 8 nucleotides agree with TRBD1. Per germline, CDR1 LNHDA and CDR2 SQIVND (reference sequence). This CDR3 spans 14 amino acids. The chain's CDR3 is CASRQGVTYNDYTF. Partial CDR3 DNA: TGTGCCAGTAGACAGGGGGTCACCTACAATGAC.

A remark on this clone: Read coverage stops 3 residues before the CDR3 terminus; the germline J gene supplies the remainder. The rearrangement uses TRBV6-1 and TRBJ2-3; 8 bases match TRBD2. The CDR3 is 16 residues long. The germline V gene encodes CDR1 MNHNS and CDR2 SASEGT. Trimming cost V 1 base and J 5 bases; bases outside gene matches: 8. The sequenced CDR3 bases are TGTGCCAGCAGTGAAGTCTACGGGAGGGGGAAAGATACG. As protein: CASSEVYGRGKDT. The full CDR3 protein is CASSEVYGRGKDTQYF.